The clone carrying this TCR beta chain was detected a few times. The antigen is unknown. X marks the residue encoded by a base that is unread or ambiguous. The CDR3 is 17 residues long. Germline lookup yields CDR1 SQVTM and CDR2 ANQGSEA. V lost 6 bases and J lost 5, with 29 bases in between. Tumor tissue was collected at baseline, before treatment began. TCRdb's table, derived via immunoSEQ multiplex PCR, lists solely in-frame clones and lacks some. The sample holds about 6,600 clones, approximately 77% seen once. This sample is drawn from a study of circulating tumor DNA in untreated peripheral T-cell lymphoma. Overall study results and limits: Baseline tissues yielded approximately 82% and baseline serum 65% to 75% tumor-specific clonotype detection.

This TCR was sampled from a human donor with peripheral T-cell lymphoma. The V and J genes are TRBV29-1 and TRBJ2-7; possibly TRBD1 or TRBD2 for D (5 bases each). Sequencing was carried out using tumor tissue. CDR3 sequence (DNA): TGCAGCGTGGGAAGRGGTTGGTCCCATGGGGGAAATAACGAGCAGTACTTC. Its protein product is CSVGXGWSHGGNNEQYF. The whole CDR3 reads CSVGRGWSHGGNNEQYF.